A single sample is the source of the 20 T cell receptor beta chains below, sequenced in a study of blood T cells in healthy people across ages. The second PCR ran roughly 7 to 11 cycles with a sample-barcoded 5' primer and J-beta primers. TCRdb reprocessed the 5' RACE reads with MiXCR, giving one entry per CDR3 protein. Among fewer than 2,000,000 distinct CDR3 sequences listed, about 32% were seen once. Sequenced input: blood. These receptors all come from a woman under 40 in good health.

The V call is TRBV9, the J call TRBJ2-2; D is unclear. The CDR3 is 13 residues long. Trimming took 3 bases from V and 5 from J, leaving 8 bases between them. Germline CDR1 is SGDLS and CDR2 is YYNGEE. CDR3: CASSDFGTGELFF. The CDR3 nucleotides read TGTGCCAGCAGCGATTTCGGGACCGGGGAGCTGTTTTTT. The complete variable domain, with remaining parts taken from reference TRBV9 and TRBJ2-2, reads DSGVTQTPKHLITATGQRVTLRCSPRSGDLSVYWYQQSLDQGLQFLIQYYNGEERAKGNILERFSAQQFPDLHSELNLSSLELGDSALYFCASSDFGTGELFFGEGSRLTVL.

This sequence joins TRBV30 and TRBJ2-5, with TRBD1 matching over 9 bases. The CDR3 contains 14 residues. Germline loops: CDR1 GTSNPN, CDR2 SVGIG (reference sequence). Unmatched junction bases numbered 6, after V lost 3 bases and J lost 4 bases. CDR3 in DNA: TGTGCCTGGAGAGCCCTGGACAGGGGAGAGACCCAGTACTTC. The encoded protein is CAWRALDRGETQYF.

Worth noting for this clonotype: A read error may produce the germline difference seen at one junction end. The V call is TRBV5-5, the J call TRBJ2-7, with unresolved D. The CDR3 has 13 residues. In germline, CDR1 is SGHKS, CDR2 YYEKEE (reference sequence). The CDR3 DNA is TGTGCCAGCAGCCCCGGAAACTCCTTCGAGCAGTACTTC. Its protein product is CASSPGNSFEQYF.

V is TRBV2 and J is TRBJ2-4, with D unresolved. The J call may be mistaken, given a closer DNA end match to TRBJ2-7. CDR1 is SNHLY and CDR2 is FYNNEI in the germline V gene. The CDR3 length is 12 residues. This CDR3 reads CATLILRGEQYF. For the CDR3, the DNA is TGTGCCACACTGATTCTAAGAGGCGAGCAGTACTTC.

This clonotype occurred a few times. The CDR3 nucleotides are TGTGCCAGCAGCCTTACCGCGGGAGGCCTATCGGGTGAGCAGTTCTTC. This sequence encodes CASSLTAGGLSGEQFF. The J gene is TRBJ2-1, the V gene TRBV7-9; TRBD2 agrees at 8 bases. After removal of 5 bases from V and 9 bases from J, the junction contained 15 bases not matched to a gene. CDR1 and CDR2 (germline): SEHNR, FQNEAQ (reference sequence). The CDR3 is 16 residues long.

This clonotype was observed a few times. The CDR3 bases are TGTGCCAGCAGTGAATCAGAGAGCGGGAGGGCGGCAGATACGCAGTATTTT. It codes for CASSESESGRAADTQYF. The chain joins TRBV25-1 to TRBJ2-3; TRBD2 agrees at 10 bases. This CDR3 spans 17 amino acids. V shed 1 base and J 4 bases; nucleotides not matched to a gene: 8. Germline lookup yields CDR1 MGHDK and CDR2 SYGVNS. Supplemented by reference TRBV25-1 and TRBJ2-3, the full variable domain reads EADIYQTPRYLVIGTGKKITLECSQTMGHDKMYWYQQDPGMELHLIHYSYGVNSTEKGDLSSESTVSRIRTEHFPLTLESARPSHTSQYLCASSESESGRAADTQYFGPGTRLTVL.

This chain links TRBV2 with TRBJ2-1, with TRBD2 matching over 8 bases. Germline V CDR1 and CDR2: SNHLY, FYNNEI. The CDR3 is 15 amino acids. The junction had 6 bases not matched to a gene; V was cut back by 2 bases and J by 6 bases. The CDR3 bases are TGTGCCAGCAGTGAACCCAGCGGGAGTCTCAATGAGCAGTTCTTC. This translates into CASSEPSGSLNEQFF. The full variable domain, completed using reference TRBV2 and TRBJ2-1, is EPEVTQTPSHQVTQMGQEVILRCVPISNHLYFYWYRQILGQKVEFLVSFYNNEISEKSEIFDDQFSVERPDGSNFTLKIRSTKLEDSAMYFCASSEPSGSLNEQFFGPGTRLTVL.

The chain recombines TRBV6-1 with TRBJ2-1; TRBD1 aligns across 7 bases. This CDR3 is built from 18 residues. In germline, CDR1 is MNHNS, CDR2 SASEGT. Trimming removed 4 bases from V and 3 bases from J; junction bases left unmatched: 15. The CDR3 loop reads CASSVIAGGEVLYNEQFF. The CDR3 DNA reads as TGTGCCAGCAGTGTGATCGCAGGGGGTGAGGTTCTCTACAATGAGCAGTTCTTC.

This clonotype has only a few counts. The chain has TRBV10-2 and TRBJ2-5, with 8 nucleotides matching TRBD2. This CDR3 comprises 17 residues. In germline, CDR1 is WSHSY, CDR2 SAAADI. V dropped 6 bases and J dropped 5; count of bases not matched to a gene: 17. The CDR3, as DNA: TGCGCCAGCAGCGGAGGGTTAGCGGGGAGGGGATTGGAGACCCAGTACTTC. Its protein product is CASSGGLAGRGLETQYF.

A word on this clonotype: Possible read error: a much larger clone is one base away. The rearrangement joins TRBV24-1 to TRBJ2-2; TRBD1 matches 10 bases. CDR1 is KGHDR and CDR2 is SFDVKD in the germline V gene. The CDR3 length is 16 residues. The CDR3 reads CATSDAGTGATGERFF. The CDR3 region has the DNA TGTGCCACCAGTGACGCCGGGACAGGGGCGACCGGGGAGCGGTTTTTT.

V is TRBV6-1 and J is TRBJ2-5; either TRBD1 or TRBD2 may supply D (5 bases each). V lost 6 bases and J lost 7, with 18 bases in between. The length of the CDR3 is 14 residues. Germline V gives CDR1 MNHNS, CDR2 SASEGT. The CDR3 spells CASRGENRWGTQYF. The DNA of the CDR3 is TGTGCCAGCAGGGGAGAAAACAGGTGGGGGACCCAGTACTTC.

V usage is TRBV20-1 and J usage is TRBJ2-1; D gene uncertain. Per germline, CDR1 DFQATT and CDR2 SNEGSKA (reference sequence). This CDR3 spans 15 amino acids. Trimming removed 2 bases from V and 0 bases from J, with 11 bases in between. CDR3 sequence: CSARQTRRSYNEQFF. The DNA of the CDR3 is TGCAGTGCTAGACAGACCCGGCGCTCCTACAATGAGCAGTTCTTC.

The chain has TRBV7-2 and TRBJ2-3, with 9 bases lining up with TRBD2. CDR3 length: 17 amino acids. Looked up from germline, CDR1 is SGHTA and CDR2 is FQGNSA. V lost 1 base to trimming and J lost 1 base; unmatched junction nucleotides: 6. CDR3 DNA: TGTGCCAGCAGCTTAGTTGTTCTAGCGGGACGCACAGATACGCAGTATTTT. This gives the protein CASSLVVLAGRTDTQYF.

This clonotype came up a few times. The V gene is TRBV12-3 or TRBV12-4, the J gene TRBJ2-3; D unclear. The CDR3 spans 16 residues. V gave up 6 bases and J gave up 6 bases, with 22 bases separating them. CDR3 protein: CASSPQARLNPDTQYF. Here the CDR3 DNA reads TGTGCCAGCAGCCCACAAGCCCGACTTAATCCTGATACGCAGTATTTT.

This clonotype has a handful of counts. This chain joins TRBV11-2 and TRBJ2-3, with a possible D match to TRBD2 (7 bases). Germline lookup yields CDR1 SGHAT and CDR2 FQNNGV. V shed 2 bases and J shed 3 bases, with 15 bases lying between them. This CDR3 has 16 residues. CDR3 coding DNA: TGTGCCAGCAGCTTACGCGGGGGCCTATGGACAGATACGCAGTATTTT. Encoded protein: CASSLRGGLWTDTQYF.

The V gene is TRBV12-5, the J gene TRBJ2-7; maybe TRBD2 (6 bases). The V and J ends lost 0 bases and 4 bases respectively, with 16 bases between them. There are 16 residues in the CDR3. Germline CDR1 is LGHNT and CDR2 is FRNRAP. The CDR3 reads CASGLVLAGKYYEQYF. CDR3 nucleotides: TGTGCTAGTGGTTTGGTACTAGCCGGGAAATATTACGAGCAGTACTTC. Full variable domain (outside the CDR3, taken from reference TRBV12-5 and TRBJ2-7): DARVTQTPRHKVTEMGQEVTMRCQPILGHNTVFWYRQTMMQGLELLAYFRNRAPLDDSGMPKDRFSAEMPDATLATLKIQPSEPRDSAVYFCASGLVLAGKYYEQYFGPGTRLTVT.

Regarding this clonotype: This may be a read error: a much more frequent sequence differs by one nucleotide. The rearrangement uses TRBV7-2 and TRBJ1-6; perhaps TRBD1 as D (5 bases). Germline values: CDR1 SGHTA, CDR2 FQGNSA. This CDR3 has 14 amino acids. The V gene lost 4 bases and the J gene lost 11 bases, with 15 bases spanning the gap. The CDR3 loop is CASSSGLSNPPLHF. The CDR3, as DNA: TGTGCCAGCAGCTCGGGACTCTCGAATCCACCCCTCCACTTT.

The chain carries TRBV20-1 and TRBJ1-5; D remains ambiguous. V was clipped by 5 bases and J by 0 bases, with 8 bases between them. In germline, CDR1 is DFQATT, CDR2 SNEGSKA (reference sequence). This CDR3 is built from 13 residues. CDR3 DNA sequence: TGCAGTGCTCGCCCGGCTAGCAATCAGCCCCAGCATTTT. Translation gives CSARPASNQPQHF.

This clonotype came up a few times. Written as DNA, the CDR3 is TGTGCCAGCAGCGTTACGACAGGACCCTCCTACTACGAGCAGTACTTC. Translated: CASSVTTGPSYYEQYF. The V call is TRBV7-9, the J call TRBJ2-7, with D tentatively TRBD1 (6 bases). The CDR3 covers 16 residues. The germline gives CDR1 SEHNR, CDR2 FQNEAQ (reference sequence). V lost 5 bases and J lost 3, with 20 bases in between.

This clonotype was counted between two and nine times. The V and J genes are TRBV6-5 and TRBJ2-1; perhaps TRBD1 as D (6 bases). The CDR3 loop spans 15 amino acids. Trimming took 7 bases from V and 0 from J, leaving 13 bases between them. Germline V gene lookup returns CDR1 MNHEY and CDR2 SVGAGI. CDR3 loop: CASKLGGSSYNEQFF. The DNA of the CDR3 is TGTGCCAGCAAATTAGGGGGAAGCTCCTACAATGAGCAGTTCTTC.